Reported below is one T cell receptor beta chain. Its antigen is still unknown. There were TCR beta CDR3 regions amplified from RNA transcripts. When the TCR CDR3 underwent first-round RT-PCR, the HTBI primer set was used. Each CDR3 protein is one row after TCRdb ran MiXCR on the multiplex PCR reads. The sample contains about 400,000 distinct CDR3 sequences, 11% to 15% of which appear only once. The data derive from a study of T cells in Graves' hyperthyroidism and ophthalmopathy. Broader study findings: Appearing also in blood were most of the thyroid clonotypes expanded above 0.001.

The CDR3 contains 14 residues. V was shortened by 6 bases and J by 3 bases, with 14 bases between the two germline ends. The TCR originated in a man aged 45 to 65 with Graves' ophthalmopathy. The rearrangement uses TRBV12-3 or TRBV12-4 and TRBJ1-1; TRBD1 might be the D (5 bases). Sample: blood. The CDR3: CASSPLGLDTEAFF. CDR3 DNA sequence: TGTGCCAGCAGCCCCTTGGGGCTCGACACTGAAGCTTTCTTT.